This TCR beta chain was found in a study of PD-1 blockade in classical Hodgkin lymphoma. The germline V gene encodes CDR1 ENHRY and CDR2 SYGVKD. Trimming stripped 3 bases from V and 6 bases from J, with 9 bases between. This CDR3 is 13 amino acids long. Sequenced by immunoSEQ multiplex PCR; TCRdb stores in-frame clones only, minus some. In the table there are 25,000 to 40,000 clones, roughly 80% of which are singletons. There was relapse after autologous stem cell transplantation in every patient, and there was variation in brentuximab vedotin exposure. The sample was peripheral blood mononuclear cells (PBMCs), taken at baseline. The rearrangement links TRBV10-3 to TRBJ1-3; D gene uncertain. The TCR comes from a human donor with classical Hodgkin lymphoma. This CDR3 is CAISDAWENTIYF. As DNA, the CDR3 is TGTGCCATCAGTGACGCTTGGGAAAACACCATATATTTT.